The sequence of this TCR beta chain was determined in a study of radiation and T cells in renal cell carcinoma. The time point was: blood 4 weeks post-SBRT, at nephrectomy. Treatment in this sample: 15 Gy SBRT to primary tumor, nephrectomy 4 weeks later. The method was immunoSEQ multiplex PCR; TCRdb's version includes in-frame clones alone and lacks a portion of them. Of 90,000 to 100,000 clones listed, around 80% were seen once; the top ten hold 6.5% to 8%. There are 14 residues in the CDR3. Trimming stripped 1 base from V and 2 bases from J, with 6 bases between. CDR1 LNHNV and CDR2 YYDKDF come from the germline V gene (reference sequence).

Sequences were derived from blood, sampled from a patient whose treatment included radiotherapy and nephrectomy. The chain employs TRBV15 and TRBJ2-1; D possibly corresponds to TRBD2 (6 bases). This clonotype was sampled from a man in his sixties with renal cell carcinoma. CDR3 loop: CATSRGRAYNEQFF. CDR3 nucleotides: TGTGCCACCAGCAGAGGGAGGGCCTACAATGAGCAGTTCTTC.